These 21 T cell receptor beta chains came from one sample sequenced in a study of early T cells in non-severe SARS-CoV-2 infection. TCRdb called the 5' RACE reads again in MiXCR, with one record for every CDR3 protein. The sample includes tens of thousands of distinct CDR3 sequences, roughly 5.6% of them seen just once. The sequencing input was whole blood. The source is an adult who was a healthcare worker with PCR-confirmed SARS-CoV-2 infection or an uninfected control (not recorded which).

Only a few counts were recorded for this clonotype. CDR3 amino acids: CASSLELGVWRQPQHF. CDR3 DNA sequence: TGTGCCAGCAGTTTGGAGTTGGGAGTTTGGAGACAGCCCCAGCATTTT. The V and J genes are TRBV28 and TRBJ1-5; no clear D. CDR3 length: 16 residues. Germline CDR1 reads MDHEN; CDR2 reads SYDVKM. The V and J ends lost 3 bases and 7 bases respectively, with 19 bases between them.

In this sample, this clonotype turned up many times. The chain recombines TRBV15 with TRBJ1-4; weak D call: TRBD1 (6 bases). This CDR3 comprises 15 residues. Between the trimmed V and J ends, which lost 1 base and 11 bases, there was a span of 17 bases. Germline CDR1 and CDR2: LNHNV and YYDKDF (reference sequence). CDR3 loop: CATSRVGQPGSKLFF. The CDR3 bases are TGTGCCACCAGCAGAGTCGGACAGCCAGGCTCGAAACTGTTTTTT.

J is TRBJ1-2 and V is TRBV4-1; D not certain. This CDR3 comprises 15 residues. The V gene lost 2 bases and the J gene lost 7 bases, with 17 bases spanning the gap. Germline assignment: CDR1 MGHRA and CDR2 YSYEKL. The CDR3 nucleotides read TGCGCCAGCAGCCAAATACCCTTGGGGTCTGCTGGCTACACCTTC. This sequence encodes CASSQIPLGSAGYTF.

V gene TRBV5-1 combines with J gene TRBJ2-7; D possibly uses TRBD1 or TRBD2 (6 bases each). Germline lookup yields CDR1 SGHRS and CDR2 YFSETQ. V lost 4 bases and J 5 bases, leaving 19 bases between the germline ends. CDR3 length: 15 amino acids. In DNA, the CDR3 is TGCGCCAGCAGCCCTGGGAGTGTCGGGGGCCACGAGCAGTACTTC. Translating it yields CASSPGSVGGHEQYF. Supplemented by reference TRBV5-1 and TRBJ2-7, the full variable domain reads KAGVTQTPRYLIKTRGQQVTLSCSPISGHRSVSWYQQTPGQGLQFLFEYFSETQRNKGNFPGRFSGRQFSNSRSEMNVSTLELGDSALYLCASSPGSVGGHEQYFGPGTRLTVT.

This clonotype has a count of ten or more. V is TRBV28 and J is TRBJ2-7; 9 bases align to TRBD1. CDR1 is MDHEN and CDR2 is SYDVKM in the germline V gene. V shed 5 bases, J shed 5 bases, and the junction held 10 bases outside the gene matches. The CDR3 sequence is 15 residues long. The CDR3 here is CASSPGQGMGNEQYF. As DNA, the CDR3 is TGTGCCAGCAGTCCGGGACAGGGAATGGGCAACGAGCAGTACTTC.

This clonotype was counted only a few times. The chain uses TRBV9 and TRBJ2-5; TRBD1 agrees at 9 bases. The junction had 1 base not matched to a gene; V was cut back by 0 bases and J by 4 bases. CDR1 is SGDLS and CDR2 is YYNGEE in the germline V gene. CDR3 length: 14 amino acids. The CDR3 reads CASSVADRGETQYF. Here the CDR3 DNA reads TGTGCCAGCAGCGTAGCGGACAGGGGAGAGACCCAGTACTTC.

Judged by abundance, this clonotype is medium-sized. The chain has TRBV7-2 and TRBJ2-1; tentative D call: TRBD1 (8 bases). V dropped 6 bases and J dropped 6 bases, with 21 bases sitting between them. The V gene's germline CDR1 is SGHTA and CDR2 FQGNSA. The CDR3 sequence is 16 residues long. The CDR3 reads CASRPGGTGNRNEQFF. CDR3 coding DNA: TGTGCCAGCAGGCCCGGGGGGACAGGAAACCGCAATGAGCAGTTCTTC.

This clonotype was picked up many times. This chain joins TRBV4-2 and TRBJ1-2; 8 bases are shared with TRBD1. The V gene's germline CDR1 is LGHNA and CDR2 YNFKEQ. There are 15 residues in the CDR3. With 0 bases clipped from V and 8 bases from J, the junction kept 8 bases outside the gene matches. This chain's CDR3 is CASSQELQGAKGYTF. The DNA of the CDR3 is TGTGCCAGCAGCCAAGAACTCCAGGGGGCGAAAGGCTACACCTTC.

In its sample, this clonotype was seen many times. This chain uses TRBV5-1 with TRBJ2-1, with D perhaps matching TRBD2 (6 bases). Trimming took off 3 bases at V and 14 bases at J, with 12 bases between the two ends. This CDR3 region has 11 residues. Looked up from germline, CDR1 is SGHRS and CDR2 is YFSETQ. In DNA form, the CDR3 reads TGCGCCAGCAGCTCTCAGGCGGGGAAGTTCTTC. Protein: CASSSQAGKFF.

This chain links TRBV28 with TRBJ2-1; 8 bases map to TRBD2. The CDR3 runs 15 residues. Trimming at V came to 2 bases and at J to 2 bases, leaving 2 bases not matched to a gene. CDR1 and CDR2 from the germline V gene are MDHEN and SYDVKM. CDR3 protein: CASSLKREPYNEQFF. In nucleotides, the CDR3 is TGTGCCAGCAGTTTAAAGCGGGAGCCCTACAATGAGCAGTTCTTC.

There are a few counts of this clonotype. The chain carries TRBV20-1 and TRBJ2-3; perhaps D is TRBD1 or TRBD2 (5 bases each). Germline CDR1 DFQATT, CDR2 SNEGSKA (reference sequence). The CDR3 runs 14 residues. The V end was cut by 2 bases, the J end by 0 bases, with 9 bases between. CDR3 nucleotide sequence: TGCAGTGCTAGAACGGGGACCAGCACAGATACGCAGTATTTT. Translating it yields CSARTGTSTDTQYF.

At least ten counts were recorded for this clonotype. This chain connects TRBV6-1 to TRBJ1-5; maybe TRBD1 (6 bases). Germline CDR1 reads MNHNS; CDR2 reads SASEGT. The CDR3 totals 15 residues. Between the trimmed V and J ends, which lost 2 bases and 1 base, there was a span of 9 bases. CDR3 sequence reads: CASSEHRASNQPQHF. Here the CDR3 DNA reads TGTGCCAGCAGTGAACACAGGGCCAGCAATCAGCCCCAGCATTTT.

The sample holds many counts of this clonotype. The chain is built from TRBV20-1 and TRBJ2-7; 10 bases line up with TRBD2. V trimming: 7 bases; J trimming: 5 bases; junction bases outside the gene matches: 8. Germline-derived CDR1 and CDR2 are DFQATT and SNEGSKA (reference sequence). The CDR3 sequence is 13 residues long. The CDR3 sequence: CSGAQRGGHEQYF. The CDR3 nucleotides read TGCAGTGGTGCCCAGCGGGGGGGACACGAGCAGTACTTC.

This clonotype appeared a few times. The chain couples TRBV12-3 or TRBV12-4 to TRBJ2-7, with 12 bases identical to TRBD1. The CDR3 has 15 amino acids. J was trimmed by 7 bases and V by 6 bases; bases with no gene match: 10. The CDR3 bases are TGTGCCAGCAGCCCCCGGGACAGGGGGCTACGGGAGCAGTACTTC. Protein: CASSPRDRGLREQYF.

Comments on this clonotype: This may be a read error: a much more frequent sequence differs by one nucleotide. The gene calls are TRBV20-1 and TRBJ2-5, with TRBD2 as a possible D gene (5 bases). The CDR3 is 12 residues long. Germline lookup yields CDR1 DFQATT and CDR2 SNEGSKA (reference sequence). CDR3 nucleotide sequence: TGCAACGGGATCCCCGTACAAGAGACCCAGTACTTC. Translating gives CNGIPVQETQYF.

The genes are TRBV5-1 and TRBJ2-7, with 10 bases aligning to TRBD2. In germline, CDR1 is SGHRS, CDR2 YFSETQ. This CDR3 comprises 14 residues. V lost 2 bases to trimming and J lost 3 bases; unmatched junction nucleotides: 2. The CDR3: CASSLGTSDYEQYF. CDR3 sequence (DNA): TGCGCCAGCAGCTTAGGGACTAGCGACTACGAGCAGTACTTC. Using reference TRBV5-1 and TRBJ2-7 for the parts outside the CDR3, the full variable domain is KAGVTQTPRYLIKTRGQQVTLSCSPISGHRSVSWYQQTPGQGLQFLFEYFSETQRNKGNFPGRFSGRQFSNSRSEMNVSTLELGDSALYLCASSLGTSDYEQYFGPGTRLTVT.

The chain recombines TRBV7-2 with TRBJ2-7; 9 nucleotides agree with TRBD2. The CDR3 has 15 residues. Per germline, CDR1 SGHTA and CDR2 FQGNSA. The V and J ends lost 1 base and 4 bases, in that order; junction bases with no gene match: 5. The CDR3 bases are TGTGCCAGCAGCTTAGAACGACTAGCGGCTTACGAGCAGTACTTC. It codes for CASSLERLAAYEQYF.

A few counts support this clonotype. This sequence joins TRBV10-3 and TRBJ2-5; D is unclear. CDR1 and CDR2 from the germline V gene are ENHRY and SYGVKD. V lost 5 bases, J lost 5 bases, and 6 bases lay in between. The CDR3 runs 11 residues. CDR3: CAISPGETQYF. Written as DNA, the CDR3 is TGTGCCATCAGTCCCGGGGAGACCCAGTACTTC.

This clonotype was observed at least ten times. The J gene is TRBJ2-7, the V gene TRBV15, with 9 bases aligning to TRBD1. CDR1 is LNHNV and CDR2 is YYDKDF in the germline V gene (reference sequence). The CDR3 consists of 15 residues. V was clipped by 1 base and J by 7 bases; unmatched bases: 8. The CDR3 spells CATSRGGQGNREQYF. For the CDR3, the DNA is TGTGCCACCAGCAGAGGAGGACAGGGGAATCGGGAGCAGTACTTC.

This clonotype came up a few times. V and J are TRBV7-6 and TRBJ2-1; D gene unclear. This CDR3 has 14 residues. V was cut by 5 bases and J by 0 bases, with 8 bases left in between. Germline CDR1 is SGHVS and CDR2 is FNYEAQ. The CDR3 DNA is TGTGCCAGCAGCCCCCTAAGCTCCTACAATGAGCAGTTCTTC. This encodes CASSPLSSYNEQFF. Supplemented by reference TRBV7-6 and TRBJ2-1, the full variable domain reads GAGVSQSPRYKVTKRGQDVALRCDPISGHVSLYWYRQALGQGPEFLTYFNYEAQQDKSGLPNDRFSAERPEGSISTLTIQRTEQRDSAMYRCASSPLSSYNEQFFGPGTRLTVL.

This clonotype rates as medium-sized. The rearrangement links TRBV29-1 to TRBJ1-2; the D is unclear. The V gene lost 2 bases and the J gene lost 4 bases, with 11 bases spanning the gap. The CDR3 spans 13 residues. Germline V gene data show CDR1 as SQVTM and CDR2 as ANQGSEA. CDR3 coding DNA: TGCAGCGTTGAACTGGGCTTAGGCTATGGCTACACCTTC. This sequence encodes CSVELGLGYGYTF.